A single T cell receptor beta chain is shown here with its context. This specimen comes from a study of blood T cell repertoires in COVID-19. Study-level background: T cells, B-cell-depleted T cells, or PBMCs provided the cDNA or gDNA that served as material.

Germline CDR1 and CDR2: SGHTA and FQGNSA. The V and J ends lost 2 bases and 6 bases respectively, with 19 bases between them. This CDR3 region has 16 residues. Enrolled through a virtual design, the participants were between about 18 and 100 years of age and came from approximately 25 US areas. Cohorts were determined from participant-reported clinical history. In Cohort 3, a recovered donor had either two negative PCRs, clearance, or symptom resolution. TCRdb's copy holds only in-frame clones and misses some; the assay was immunoSEQ multiplex PCR. The sample lists 130,000 to 150,000 clones, about four fifths occurring once.

The sequence was obtained from a man between 50 and 59 years old who had recovered from COVID-19. This chain uses TRBV7-2 with TRBJ1-2; D may be TRBD1 (6 bases). Sequenced: PBMCs or T cells enriched from blood (not recorded which). For the CDR3, the DNA is TGTGCCAGCAGCTTATCAGCTACGGACAGTCCCCATGGCTACACCTTC. Amino acids: CASSLSATDSPHGYTF.